This is a list of T cell receptor beta chains from one sample in a study of blood T cell repertoires in COVID-19. Profiling relied on immunoSEQ multiplex PCR, and the TCRdb table lists in-frame clones only, not all of them. The sample consists of approximately 300,000 clones, more than 85% of them appearing once. The sequenced sample consisted of PBMCs or T cells enriched from blood (not recorded which). These receptors were taken from a woman aged 25 to 39 who had recovered from COVID-19. Both conserved end residues are part of each CDR3. A D gene is named only where the DNA matches it firmly. Rows give clone size only sometimes, using once, few, many, or a class for an expanded clone.

V: TRBV6-5; size: .; D: .; J: TRBJ2-7; DNA: TGTGCCAGCAGTTATATCGGGGGCTACGAGCAGTACTTC; CDR3: CASSYIGGYEQYF
V: TRBV30; size: once; D: .; J: TRBJ1-2; DNA: TGTGCTACATCCACCTCCGGGACACTATATTATGGCTACACCTTC; CDR3: CATSTSGTLYYGYTF
V: TRBV4-1; size: .; D: TRBD1; J: TRBJ1-4; DNA: TGCGCCAGCAGCCAACCTAACAGGGGCCTTAATGAAAAACTGTTTTTT; CDR3: CASSQPNRGLNEKLFF
V: TRBV7-9; size: .; D: .; J: TRBJ2-7; DNA: TGTGCCAGCAGCTTAGCGGGGCTCTACGAGCAGTACTTC; CDR3: CASSLAGLYEQYF
V: TRBV7-8; size: .; D: .; J: TRBJ2-5; DNA: TGTGCCAGCAGCTCACAGGGAAGGCTAGAGACCCAGTACTTC; CDR3: CASSSQGRLETQYF
V: TRBV28; size: .; D: .; J: TRBJ1-2; DNA: TGTGCCAGCACCCAGCGGCCCGGGGGCTACACCTTC; CDR3: CASTQRPGGYTF
V: TRBV20-1; size: .; D: .; J: TRBJ1-1; DNA: TGCAGTGCTCTAGCGAACACTGAAGCTTTCTTT; CDR3: CSALANTEAFF
V: TRBV28; size: .; D: .; J: TRBJ1-6; DNA: TGTGCCAGCAGTTCCAGGGTTCTTGATTCACCCCTCCACTTT; CDR3: CASSSRVLDSPLHF
V: TRBV7-6; size: .; D: TRBD2; J: TRBJ2-1; DNA: TGTGCCAGCAGCCGACCAAAGGAAGGGGCTAGCGGGGGAATAAACAATGAGCAGTTCTTC; CDR3: CASSRPKEGASGGINNEQFF
V: TRBV11-3; size: .; D: .; J: TRBJ1-1; DNA: TGTGCCAGCGCTAAAGCGGTTGGGTCGGCATTTGAAGCTTTCTTT; CDR3: CASAKAVGSAFEAFF
V: TRBV27; size: .; D: .; J: TRBJ2-7; DNA: TGTGCCAGCAGTTTTTTGGGGGGACCTAACGAGCAGTACTTC; CDR3: CASSFLGGPNEQYF
V: TRBV4-1; size: .; D: .; J: TRBJ1-6; DNA: TGCGCCAGCAGCCAAGATAGGCGGGCAGGTTCTAGGCGTAATTCACCCCTCCACTTT; CDR3: CASSQDRRAGSRRNSPLHF
V: TRBV28; size: .; D: .; J: TRBJ1-2; DNA: TGTGCCAGCAGTTTACGAAGTCTGCGGCAGGGTAACTATGGCTACACCTTC; CDR3: CASSLRSLRQGNYGYTF
V: TRBV18; size: .; D: TRBD1; J: TRBJ1-1; DNA: TGTGCCAGCTCACCCGGGACAGGGCGTTATACTGAAGCTTTCTTT; CDR3: CASSPGTGRYTEAFF
V: TRBV5-1; size: .; D: TRBD1; J: TRBJ2-7; DNA: TGCGCCAGCAGCTCGGGACAGTGGGGAACCTACGAGCAGTACTTC; CDR3: CASSSGQWGTYEQYF
V: TRBV29-1; size: .; D: TRBD2; J: TRBJ2-3; DNA: TGCAGCGGGTGGACTAGCGGCCTCACTAGGGAAGATACGCAGTATTTT; CDR3: CSGWTSGLTREDTQYF
V: TRBV3-1/TRBV3-2; size: .; D: .; J: TRBJ1-1; DNA: TGTGCCAGCAGCCTTACAGGTGACACTGAAGCTTTCTTT; CDR3: CASSLTGDTEAFF
V: TRBV6-5; size: .; D: .; J: TRBJ1-2; DNA: TGTGCCAGCAGTTACCCCTCGGGGAGTACCTATGGCTACACCTTC; CDR3: CASSYPSGSTYGYTF
V: TRBV10-3; size: .; D: TRBD2; J: TRBJ2-1; DNA: TGTGCCATCAGTGAACAACTAGCGGGGGATGGTGAGCAGTTCTTC; CDR3: CAISEQLAGDGEQFF
V: TRBV9; size: .; D: TRBD2; J: TRBJ2-5; DNA: TGTGCCAGCAGCGTAGCGACTAGCGGGAGCCACGGTCTAGAGACCCAGTACTTC; CDR3: CASSVATSGSHGLETQYF
V: TRBV28; size: few; D: .; J: TRBJ1-2; DNA: TGTGCCACCCTAAGGGCACCCCAGGGCTATGGCTACACCTTC; CDR3: CATLRAPQGYGYTF
V: TRBV19; size: .; D: TRBD1; J: TRBJ1-2; DNA: TGTGCCAGTAGTATCGGACAGGGGCCCTATGGCTACACCTTC; CDR3: CASSIGQGPYGYTF
V: TRBV5-8; size: .; D: .; J: TRBJ1-2; DNA: TGTGCCAGCAGCCCGCGCCAGGTGAACTATGGCTACACCTTC; CDR3: CASSPRQVNYGYTF
V: TRBV4-1; size: .; D: .; J: TRBJ1-1; DNA: TGCGCCAGCAGCCTCCTCCCAGGGTTGAACACTGAAGCTTTCTTT; CDR3: CASSLLPGLNTEAFF